Below, one T cell receptor beta chain is given with its context. Antigen: not known. The CDR3 sequence is 18 residues long. Germline trimming cut 2 bases from V and 0 bases from J; bases unmatched to any gene: 8. The V gene's germline CDR1 is LGHNA and CDR2 YNFKEQ. Genomic DNA came from blood conventional CD4+ T cells gated CD25-low CD127-high. The sample is drawn from a study of regulatory and conventional T cells in RAG deficiency. Study-wide results and caveats: Control T-cell subsets had markedly higher Shannon entropy and lower Simpson indices than RAG-deficient patients.

Only in-frame clones appear in the TCRdb table, and some are missing; sequencing was by immunoSEQ multiplex PCR. The table includes about 30,000 clones, about 96% detected once. These sequences were also reported in another study, on regulatory T cells. That study adds: The primer mix had 52 TRBV and 13 TRBJ primers.

The sequence derives from a human donor in good health. Sequenced material: CD25- CD4+ T cells sorted from blood. V gene TRBV4-2 combines with J gene TRBJ2-3, with 10 bases aligning to TRBD2. CDR3 coding DNA: TGTGCCAGCAGCCAAAAACCCTGGACTAGCGGTAGCACAGATACGCAGTATTTT. Translation gives CASSQKPWTSGSTDTQYF.